The clone carrying this T cell receptor beta chain was recorded a few times. This sample is drawn from a study of blood T cell repertoires in COVID-19. Study in general: Collection of acute and convalescent COVID-19 samples took place in the United States, Italy and Spain. PBMCs, B-cell-depleted T cells, or T cells provided the cDNA or gDNA that made up the material.

Germline assignment: CDR1 KGHDR and CDR2 SFDVKD. V lost 9 bases and J 6 bases, leaving 15 bases between the germline ends. The CDR3 consists of 13 residues. Authors' methods: Scientists estimated how many nucleated cells there were by amplifying reference gene primers. Assay: immunoSEQ multiplex PCR; the TCRdb copy retains only in-frame clones and omits some. V, J and clone size are taken as reported in that table, and D and trimming were inferred from the DNA itself. The data hold 45,000 to 55,000 clones, with roughly 90% observed a single time. The chain is built from TRBV24-1 and TRBJ2-3; D perhaps matches TRBD1 (5 bases). This receptor was identified in a man older than 75 with acute or convalescent COVID-19. The source material was peripheral blood. CDR3 sequence: CATGHPPHDTQYF. The CDR3 region has the DNA TGTGCCACCGGACACCCGCCCCATGATACGCAGTATTTT.